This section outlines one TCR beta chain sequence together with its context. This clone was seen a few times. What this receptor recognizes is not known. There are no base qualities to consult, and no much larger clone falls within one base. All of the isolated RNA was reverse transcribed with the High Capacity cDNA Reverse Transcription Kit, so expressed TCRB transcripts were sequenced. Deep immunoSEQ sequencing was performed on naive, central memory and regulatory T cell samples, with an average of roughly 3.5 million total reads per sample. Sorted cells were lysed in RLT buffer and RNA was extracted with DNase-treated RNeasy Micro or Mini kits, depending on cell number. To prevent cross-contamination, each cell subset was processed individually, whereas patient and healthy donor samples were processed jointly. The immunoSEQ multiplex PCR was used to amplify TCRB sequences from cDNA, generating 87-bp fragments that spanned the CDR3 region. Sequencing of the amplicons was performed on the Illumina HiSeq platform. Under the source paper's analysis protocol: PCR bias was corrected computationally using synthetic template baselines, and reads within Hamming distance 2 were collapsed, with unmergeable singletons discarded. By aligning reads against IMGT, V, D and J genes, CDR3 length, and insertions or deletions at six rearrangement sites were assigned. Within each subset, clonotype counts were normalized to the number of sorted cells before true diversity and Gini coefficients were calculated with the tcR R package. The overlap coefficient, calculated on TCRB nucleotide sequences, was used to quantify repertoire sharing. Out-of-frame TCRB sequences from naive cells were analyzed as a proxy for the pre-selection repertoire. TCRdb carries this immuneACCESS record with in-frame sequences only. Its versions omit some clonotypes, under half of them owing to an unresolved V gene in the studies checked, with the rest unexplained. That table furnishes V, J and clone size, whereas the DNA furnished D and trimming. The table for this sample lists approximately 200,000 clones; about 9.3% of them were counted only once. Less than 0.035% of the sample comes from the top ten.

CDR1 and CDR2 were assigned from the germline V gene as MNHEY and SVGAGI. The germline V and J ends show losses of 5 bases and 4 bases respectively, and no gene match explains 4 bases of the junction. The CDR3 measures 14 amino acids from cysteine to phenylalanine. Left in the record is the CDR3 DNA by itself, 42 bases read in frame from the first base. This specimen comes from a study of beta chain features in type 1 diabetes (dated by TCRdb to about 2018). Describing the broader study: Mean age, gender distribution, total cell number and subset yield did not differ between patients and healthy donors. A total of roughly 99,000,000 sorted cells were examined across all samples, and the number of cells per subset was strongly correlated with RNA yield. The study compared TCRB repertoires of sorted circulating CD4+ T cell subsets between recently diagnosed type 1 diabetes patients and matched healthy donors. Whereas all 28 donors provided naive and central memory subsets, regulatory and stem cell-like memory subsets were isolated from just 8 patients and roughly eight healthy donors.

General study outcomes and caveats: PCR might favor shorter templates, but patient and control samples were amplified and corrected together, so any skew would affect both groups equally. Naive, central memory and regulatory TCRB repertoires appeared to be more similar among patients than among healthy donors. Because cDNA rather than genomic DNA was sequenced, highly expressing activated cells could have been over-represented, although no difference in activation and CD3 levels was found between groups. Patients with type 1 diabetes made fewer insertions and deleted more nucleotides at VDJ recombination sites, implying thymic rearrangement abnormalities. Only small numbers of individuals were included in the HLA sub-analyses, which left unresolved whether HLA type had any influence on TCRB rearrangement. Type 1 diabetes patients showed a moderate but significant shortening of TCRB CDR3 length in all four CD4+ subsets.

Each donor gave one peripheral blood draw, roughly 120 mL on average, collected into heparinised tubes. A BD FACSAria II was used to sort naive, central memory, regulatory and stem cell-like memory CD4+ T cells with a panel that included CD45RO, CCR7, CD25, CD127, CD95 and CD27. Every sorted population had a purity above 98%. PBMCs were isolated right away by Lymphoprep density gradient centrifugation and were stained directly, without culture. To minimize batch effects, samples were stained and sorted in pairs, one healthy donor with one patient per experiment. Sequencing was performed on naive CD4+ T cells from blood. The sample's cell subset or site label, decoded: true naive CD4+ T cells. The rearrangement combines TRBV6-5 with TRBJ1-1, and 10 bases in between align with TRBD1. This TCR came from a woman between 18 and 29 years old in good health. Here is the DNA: TGTGCCAGCAGTAGACAGGGGGCATTCACTGAAGCTTTCTTT. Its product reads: CASSRQGAFTEAFF.